This TCR beta chain is drawn from a study of radiotherapy plus CTLA-4 blockade in lung cancer. TCRdb keeps only in-frame clones here, not all; method: immunoSEQ multiplex PCR. This table holds about 70,000 clones, around 76% found once. Germline assignment: CDR1 LNHNV and CDR2 YYDKDF (reference sequence). There are 13 residues in the CDR3. Trimming took off 0 bases at V and 6 bases at J, with 5 bases between the two ends. This clone was counted a few times. The sequence derives from a human donor with non-small cell lung cancer whose response to radiotherapy plus ipilimumab could not be evaluated. Some clones in this sample may be carry-over from other donors' samples. The gene calls are TRBV15 and TRBJ2-2; D call uncertain. The source material was peripheral blood, sampled from a patient treated with radiotherapy plus ipilimumab. This CDR3 reads CATSRDRAGELFF. CDR3 coding DNA: TGTGCCACCAGCAGAGATCGGGCCGGGGAGCTGTTTTTT.